This entry lists 5 T cell receptor beta chains sequenced from one sample in a study of metastatic and nonmetastatic thyroid tumors. None of the patients had undergone any treatment ahead of thyroid surgery. TCRdb re-clonotyped the PCR reads via MiXCR. The sample lists tens of thousands of clones; less than 20% were seen once. The sample was tumor tissue. These TCRs come from a female donor with papillary thyroid cancer or a benign thyroid nodule (not recorded which). Some clones in this sample may be carry-over from other donors' samples.

On this clone itself: The junction shows a germline mismatch at one end, possibly a read error. The V call is TRBV7-3, the J call TRBJ2-1, with TRBD1 matching over 8 bases. The CDR3 has 15 amino acids. In germline, CDR1 is SGHTA, CDR2 FQGTGA. CDR3 sequence: CASSYSGGSYIEQVF. CDR3 DNA sequence: TGTGCGAGCAGCTACTCAGGGGGCTCCTACATTGAGCAGGTCTTC.

This clone was detected a few times. This sequence may be a read error, since a much larger clone differs from it by one base. CDR3 residues: CASSMRLAGDMNEQFF. CDR3 bases: TGTGCCAGCAGCATGAGACTAGCGGGAGATATGAATGAGCAGTTCTTC. The V call is TRBV11-2, the J call TRBJ2-1; 12 bases are a match to TRBD2. Trimming cost V 5 bases and J 7 bases; bases outside gene matches: 9. Germline V gene data show CDR1 as SGHAT and CDR2 as FQNNGV. CDR3 length: 16 residues.

There are many counts of this clone. V gene TRBV14 combines with J gene TRBJ2-3, with 8 bases that match TRBD2. The CDR3 has 14 amino acids. Losses at the gene ends were 4 bases for V and 1 base for J; bases not matched to a gene: 1. In germline, CDR1 is SGHDN, CDR2 FVKESK. The CDR3 sequence: CASSLSGGTDTQYF. In DNA form, the CDR3 reads TGTGCCAGCAGCCTTAGCGGGGGCACAGATACGCAGTATTTT.

This clone was observed at least ten times. The chain has TRBV18 and TRBJ2-7, with 8 bases fitting TRBD1. With V trimmed by 4 bases and J by 0 bases, 2 bases remained unmatched. The CDR3 is made up of 14 amino acids. Germline V lookup: CDR1 KGHSH, CDR2 LQKENI. DNA of the CDR3: TGTGCCAGCTCACGGGACAGGAGCTCCTACGAGCAGTACTTC. Amino acids: CASSRDRSSYEQYF.

The chain is built from TRBV20-1 and TRBJ1-1; D gene ambiguous. CDR1 and CDR2 (germline): DFQATT, SNEGSKA (reference sequence). The V and J ends lost 5 bases and 4 bases respectively, with 14 bases between them. The CDR3 sequence is 13 residues long. The CDR3 coding sequence is TGCAGTGCTGCCGGCAGTGTTAGCACTGAAGCTTTCTTT. Its translation: CSAAGSVSTEAFF.